One sample yielded the 9 T cell receptor beta chains listed below, sequenced in a study of cytomegalovirus exposure and HLA in healthy donors. PCR was performed using 60 Vbeta and 13 Jbeta primers. Repertoires were generated with immunoSEQ multiplex PCR, while TCRdb's copy carries only in-frame clones and drops some. The table has 150,000 to 200,000 clones, around four fifths seen once. The sample was PBMCs. All receptors derive from a man aged 45-65 years in good health and CMV-seronegative.

V is TRBV6-1 and J is TRBJ1-1; TRBD1 matches 7 bases. CDR1 MNHNS and CDR2 SASEGT come from the germline V gene. With 2 bases clipped from V and 0 bases from J, the junction kept 9 bases outside the gene matches. The CDR3 is made up of 17 amino acids. CDR3 DNA sequence: TGTGCCAGCAGTGAATCCCCGGGACAGCTTATGAACACTGAAGCTTTCTTT. Its translation is CASSESPGQLMNTEAFF.

The genes are TRBV5-1 and TRBJ2-5; TRBD1 aligns across 9 bases. Trimming cost V 7 bases and J 3 bases; bases outside gene matches: 7. Germline lookup yields CDR1 SGHRS and CDR2 YFSETQ. CDR3 size: 14 residues. In DNA form, the CDR3 reads TGCGCCAGCTGTACTGGGACAGGGAAAGAGACCCAGTACTTC. It encodes CASCTGTGKETQYF. Full variable domain (missing parts from reference TRBV5-1 and TRBJ2-5): KAGVTQTPRYLIKTRGQQVTLSCSPISGHRSVSWYQQTPGQGLQFLFEYFSETQRNKGNFPGRFSGRQFSNSRSEMNVSTLELGDSALYLCASCTGTGKETQYFGPGTRLLVL.

The rearrangement uses TRBV5-4 and TRBJ1-2; D unclear. The length of the CDR3 is 15 residues. Germline values: CDR1 SGHNT, CDR2 YYREEE (reference sequence). The V end was cut by 0 bases, the J end by 0 bases, with 9 bases between. The CDR3 bases are TGTGCCAGCAGCTTGGCGCAGAGGTCTAACTATGGCTACACCTTC. Translated, it gives CASSLAQRSNYGYTF.

The chain carries TRBV7-6 and TRBJ2-7; 7 nucleotides align to TRBD2. J lost 3 bases, V lost 1 base, and 3 bases had no gene match. The CDR3 runs to 14 residues. The germline V gene has CDR1 SGHVS and CDR2 FNYEAQ. This CDR3 is CASSLGRTSYEQYF. The DNA of the CDR3 is TGTGCCAGCAGCTTAGGGCGGACTAGCTACGAGCAGTACTTC.

The chain links TRBV4-1 to TRBJ2-5; 9 bases match TRBD1. There are 14 residues in the CDR3. The V gene end was trimmed by 1 base and the J gene end by 6 bases; junction bases not matched to a gene: 3. Per the germline V gene, CDR1 is MGHRA and CDR2 is YSYEKL. CDR3: CASSQGDREKTQYF. CDR3 in DNA: TGCGCCAGCAGCCAAGGGGACAGGGAAAAGACCCAGTACTTC.

The chain is built from TRBV4-2 and TRBJ2-1; a weak D match, TRBD2 (6 bases). CDR3 length: 18 residues. The germline V and J ends were trimmed by 4 bases and 0 bases, with 19 bases remaining between them. Germline V gene sequence: CDR1 LGHNA, CDR2 YNFKEQ. The CDR3 region is CASSRKLTRGSSYNEQFF. CDR3 nucleotides: TGTGCCAGCAGCCGAAAACTTACTCGGGGGAGCTCCTACAATGAGCAGTTCTTC.

The chain uses TRBV7-2 and TRBJ1-1; D call uncertain. CDR3 length equals 14 residues. V was cut by 0 bases and J by 11 bases, with 16 bases left in between. The germline V gene encodes CDR1 SGHTA and CDR2 FQGNSA. This CDR3 reads CASSLAGRGGGAFF. The DNA of the CDR3 is TGTGCCAGCAGCTTAGCGGGCAGAGGAGGAGGGGCTTTCTTT.

CDR3 nucleotides: TGTGCCAGCAGTTACCGCGGGAGACGGTCCTACAATGAGCAGTTCTTC. This translates into CASSYRGRRSYNEQFF. This chain connects TRBV6-5 to TRBJ2-1, with 7 nucleotides matching TRBD2. J lost 1 base, V lost 2 bases, and 5 bases had no gene match. The CDR3 runs to 16 residues. The germline gives CDR1 MNHEY, CDR2 SVGAGI.

This clone was observed a few times. V gene TRBV7-9 combines with J gene TRBJ2-1; maybe TRBD2 (7 bases). Trimming pared 8 bases from V and 10 bases from J, leaving 18 bases between. This CDR3 has 13 residues. Looked up from germline, CDR1 is SEHNR and CDR2 is FQNEAQ (reference sequence). This CDR3 reads CASGRGGGGEQFF. The CDR3 coding sequence is TGTGCCAGCGGAAGGGGGGGAGGAGGCGAGCAGTTCTTC.